This T cell receptor beta chain was sequenced for a study of OX40 agonist ivuxolimab in advanced cancers. TCRdb's copy holds only in-frame clones and misses some; the assay was immunoSEQ multiplex PCR. The sample lists tens of thousands of clones, 88% occurring once. CDR3 length equals 16 residues. V shed 1 base, J shed 2 bases, and the junction held 4 bases outside the gene matches. Per the germline V gene, CDR1 is MNHEY and CDR2 is SMNVEV (reference sequence). Sampling times: baseline, cycle 4 day 1, cycle 7 day 1. To note about this clone: Its matching antigen is unknown.

Study outcomes and limitations: Fewer expanded clones were found on average in CD4+ than in CD8+ T cells.

The receptor was derived from an adult with an advanced solid tumor such as melanoma, head and neck, liver or kidney cancer. Material: CD4+ or CD8+ T cells sorted from blood, obtained in a trial of the OX40 agonist ivuxolimab. The chain employs TRBV27 and TRBJ2-1; 8 bases are shared with TRBD1. CDR3 in DNA: TGTGCCAGCAGTTTATTGACAGGGGCCCCCTACAATGAGCAGTTCTTC. It yields the protein CASSLLTGAPYNEQFF.